This T cell receptor beta chain was sequenced in a study of OX40 agonist ivuxolimab in advanced cancers. Study summary: An agonistic anti-OX40 (CD134) antibody, ivuxolimab, was used to treat the patients. In this trial design, patients received ivuxolimab intravenously at 0.01 to 10 mg/kg every 2 weeks. Eligibility admitted prior anti-PD-1, anti-PD-L1 or anti-CTLA-4 therapy; approximately 40% had some.

Data came from immunoSEQ multiplex PCR; TCRdb stores just in-frame clones and leaves some out. Of 100,000 or so clones listed, 85% to 90% were seen once; the top ten hold roughly 5.5%. The V gene's germline CDR1 is SGHNT and CDR2 YENEEA. The CDR3 extends over 14 amino acids. The ends were cut back, 6 bases at V and 4 bases at J, with 12 bases in the middle. Peripheral blood came from all dose cohorts at three timepoints. The chain employs TRBV11-3 and TRBJ2-2, with D possibly being TRBD2 (6 bases). The sample in question was CD4+ or CD8+ T cells sorted from blood, obtained in a trial of the OX40 agonist ivuxolimab. The TCR comes from an adult with an advanced solid tumor such as melanoma, head and neck, liver or kidney cancer. The CDR3 sequence is CASRGLMGTGELFF. CDR3 nucleotides: TGTGCCAGCAGAGGACTAATGGGCACCGGGGAGCTGTTTTTT. The full variable domain, in which reference TRBV11-3 and TRBJ2-2 provide the parts outside the CDR3, is EAGVVQSPRYKIIEKKQPVAFWCNPISGHNTLYWYLQNLGQGPELLIRYENEEAVDDSQLPKDRFSAERLKGVDSTLKIQPAELGDSAVYLCASRGLMGTGELFFGEGSRLTVL.